A selection of T cell receptor beta chains follows, all from one sample in a study of beta chain features in type 1 diabetes. Repertoires were generated with immunoSEQ multiplex PCR, while TCRdb's copy carries only in-frame clones and drops some. The sample has roughly 350,000 clones; over 8.5% are singletons. Sequenced: central memory CD4+ T cells from blood. All receptors derive from a man aged 25-45 years with type 1 diabetes. Both conserved end residues are part of each CDR3. D genes are given only for firm matches. Size is omitted from some rows. Given values are once, few, many or a class for expanded clones.

>TRBV11-2|-|TRBJ2-3|-
TGTGCCAGCAGCTTTGGCGACTACACAGATACGCAGTATTTT
CASSFGDYTDTQYF
>TRBV7-2|-|TRBJ2-7|-
TGTGCCAGCAGCTTAGGGGGCACGGGCATGGGCGAGCAGTACTTC
CASSLGGTGMGEQYF
>TRBV6-6|-|TRBJ2-1|-
TGTGCCAGCAGTTTATCGCAGGGGGAGGGTGAGCAGTTCTTC
CASSLSQGEGEQFF
>TRBV7-3|TRBD1|TRBJ1-1|-
TGTGCCAGCAGCAAGGGACAGGGTAGGACTGAAGCTTTCTTT
CASSKGQGRTEAFF
>TRBV28|TRBD1|TRBJ2-7|-
TGTGCCAGCAGTTTGGGGACAGTCCCATCCTACGAGCAGTACTTC
CASSLGTVPSYEQYF
>TRBV7-3|-|TRBJ2-5|-
TGTGCCAGCAGCTTAATGATTGGAGAGACCCAGTACTTC
CASSLMIGETQYF
>TRBV18|-|TRBJ1-5|few
TGTGCCAGCTCACCAGACGCGACAGTAAGTCAGCCCCAGCATTTT
CASSPDATVSQPQHF
>TRBV7-2|-|TRBJ1-1|-
TGTGCCAGCAGCTTAGCGGCAGGGAAAGCTTTCTTT
CASSLAAGKAFF
>TRBV28|-|TRBJ2-1|few
TGTGCCAGCAGTGTGGTGAATGAGCAGTTCTTC
CASSVVNEQFF
>TRBV27|-|TRBJ1-4|few
TGTGCCAGCAGTTTAAATGGCCTAACAGAAGGAAAACTGTTTTTT
CASSLNGLTEGKLFF
>TRBV28|TRBD1|TRBJ1-2|-
TGTGCCAGCAGTTCGGGACAGAACTCCTATGGCTACACCTTC
CASSSGQNSYGYTF
>TRBV7-3|-|TRBJ2-1|few
TGTGCCAGCAGCTTAGTAACTAGTGAAGGGAATGAGCAGTTCTTC
CASSLVTSEGNEQFF
>TRBV5-1|TRBD1|TRBJ2-2|few
TGCGCCAGCAGCTGGGGGGACAGGGATCGGACCGGGGAGCTGTTTTTT
CASSWGDRDRTGELFF
>TRBV7-9|-|TRBJ1-2|many
TGTGCCAGCAGCCCACTAGACGGGGGCTACACCTTC
CASSPLDGGYTF
>TRBV6-5|-|TRBJ2-7|many
TGTGCCAGCAGTCAGGGCTACTACGAGCAGTACTTC
CASSQGYYEQYF
>TRBV15|-|TRBJ2-3|-
TGTGCCACCAGCAGAGATTTCGGCAGAAGCACAGATACGCAGTATTTT
CATSRDFGRSTDTQYF
>TRBV11-3|-|TRBJ1-3|many
TGTGCCAGCAGCTTGTCGGCAGGTGGAAACACCATATATTTT
CASSLSAGGNTIYF
>TRBV7-3|-|TRBJ2-2|few
TGTGCCAGCAGCCAGGGGCCAGGCGCCAGGGAGCTGTTTTTT
CASSQGPGARELFF
>TRBV5-4|-|TRBJ1-2|once
TGTGCCAGCAGCTTTCCGGGACAAAACTATGGCTACACCTTC
CASSFPGQNYGYTF
>TRBV5-4|TRBD2|TRBJ2-4|many
TGTGCCAGCAGTTCACCGCGGGAGGGGGCCAAAAACATTCAGTACTTC
CASSSPREGAKNIQYF
>TRBV6-1|-|TRBJ2-5|few
TGTGCCAGCAGCATTAGAGGGGGCGGGATGGAGACCCAGTACTTC
CASSIRGGGMETQYF
>TRBV13|-|TRBJ1-1|-
TGTGCCAGCAGCCTAGGACTGACGAACACTGAAGCTTTCTTT
CASSLGLTNTEAFF
>TRBV19|-|TRBJ1-5|few
TGTGCCAGTAGTGCCGGGATTAAGGATCAGCCCCAGCATTTT
CASSAGIKDQPQHF
>TRBV5-1|-|TRBJ2-6|few
TGCGCCAGCAGCTTGGGGACTTCTGGGGCCAACGTCCTGACTTTC
CASSLGTSGANVLTF
>TRBV11-2|-|TRBJ2-5|few
TGTGCCAGCAGCTTGGAAAGGCTAAGCGAGACCCAGTACTTC
CASSLERLSETQYF
>TRBV6-8|-|TRBJ2-2|-
TGTGCCAGCAGTTACGGACCCAGGCCCCACACCGGGGAGCTGTTTTTT
CASSYGPRPHTGELFF
>TRBV10-3|TRBD2|TRBJ2-1|many
TGTGCCATCAGTGTTGAGGGACTAGCGGGAGGGGATGAGCAGTTCTTC
CAISVEGLAGGDEQFF
>TRBV6-5|-|TRBJ1-1|-
TGTGCCAGCAGTTACCCTTACACTGAAGCTTTCTTT
CASSYPYTEAFF
>TRBV30|-|TRBJ1-4|-
TGTGCCTGGGCCCAGGTCACCGGGAGAGAGGGAAAACTGTTTTTT
CAWAQVTGREGKLFF
>TRBV4-3|-|TRBJ1-5|few
TGCGCCAGCAGCCAAGATGGGGGCAGGCAATCCCAGCCCCAGCATTTT
CASSQDGGRQSQPQHF
>TRBV29-1|TRBD1|TRBJ2-1|many
TGCAGCGTGGGGGGACAGGGCAATGAGCAGTTCTTC
CSVGGQGNEQFF
>TRBV11-2|-|TRBJ2-5|-
TGTGCCAGCAGCTCCGGGACTCAAGAGACCCAGTACTTC
CASSSGTQETQYF
>TRBV7-9|-|TRBJ2-3|-
TGTGCCAGCAGCCCACCAGGCGGGGAAACAGATACGCAGTATTTT
CASSPPGGETDTQYF
>TRBV5-1|-|TRBJ2-7|-
TGCGCCAGCAGCTTGAGCACCTCCTACGAGCAGTACTTC
CASSLSTSYEQYF
>TRBV14|TRBD1|TRBJ1-1|-
TGTGCCAGCAGCCAAGAAGGTGAGACAGGGTGGGACACTGAAGCTTTCTTT
CASSQEGETGWDTEAFF
>TRBV7-2|-|TRBJ2-3|many
TGTGCCAGCAGCTTAGATCACAGGGAGACAGATACGCAGTATTTT
CASSLDHRETDTQYF
>TRBV7-3|TRBD1|TRBJ1-1|few
TGTGCCAGCAGCTACCCAGGGGGCCGCGCTTTCTTT
CASSYPGGRAFF
>TRBV19|TRBD1|TRBJ1-1|-
TGTGCCAGTAGACCGGGACAGGGGCGGACTGAAGCTTTCTTT
CASRPGQGRTEAFF
>TRBV11-3|-|TRBJ2-2|many
TGTGCCAGCAGCTTATCAAACACCGGGGAGCTGTTTTTT
CASSLSNTGELFF
>TRBV5-4|TRBD2|TRBJ2-2|-
TGTGCCAGCAGCCAAGATTCCCGGCGGGGGGTCCACACCGGGGAGCTGTTTTTT
CASSQDSRRGVHTGELFF
>TRBV7-3|-|TRBJ1-2|few
TGTGCCAGCAGCTCGGGACTTCCCTATGGCTACACCTTC
CASSSGLPYGYTF
>TRBV6-6|-|TRBJ2-2|-
TGTGCCAGCAGTCCAGACAGTCGGACCGGGGAGCTGTTTTTT
CASSPDSRTGELFF
>TRBV6-5|-|TRBJ2-7|few
TGTGCCAGCAGTTACTCGTGGGGGGGCGAGGACGAGCAGTACTTC
CASSYSWGGEDEQYF
>TRBV9|-|TRBJ1-1|few
TGTGCCAGCAGCGTAGGCCGGGCTGAGAACACTGAAGCTTTCTTT
CASSVGRAENTEAFF